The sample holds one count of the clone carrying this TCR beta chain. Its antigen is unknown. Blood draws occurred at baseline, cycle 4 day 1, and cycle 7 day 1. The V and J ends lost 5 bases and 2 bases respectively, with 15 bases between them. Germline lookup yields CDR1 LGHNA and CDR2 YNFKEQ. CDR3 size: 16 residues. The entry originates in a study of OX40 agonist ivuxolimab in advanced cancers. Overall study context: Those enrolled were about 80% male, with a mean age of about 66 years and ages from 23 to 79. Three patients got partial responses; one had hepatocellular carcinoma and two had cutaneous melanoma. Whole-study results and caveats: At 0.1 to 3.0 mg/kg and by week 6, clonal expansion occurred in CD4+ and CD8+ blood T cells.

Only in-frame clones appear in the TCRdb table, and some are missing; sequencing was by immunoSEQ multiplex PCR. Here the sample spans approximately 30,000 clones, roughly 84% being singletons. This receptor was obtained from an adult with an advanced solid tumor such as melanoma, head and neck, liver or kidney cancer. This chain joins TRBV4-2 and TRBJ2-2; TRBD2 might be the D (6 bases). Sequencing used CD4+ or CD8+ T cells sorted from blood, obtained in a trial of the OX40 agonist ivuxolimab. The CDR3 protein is CASSSGSFINTGELFF. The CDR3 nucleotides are TGTGCCAGCAGCTCCGGGAGCTTTATAAACACCGGGGAGCTGTTTTTT.